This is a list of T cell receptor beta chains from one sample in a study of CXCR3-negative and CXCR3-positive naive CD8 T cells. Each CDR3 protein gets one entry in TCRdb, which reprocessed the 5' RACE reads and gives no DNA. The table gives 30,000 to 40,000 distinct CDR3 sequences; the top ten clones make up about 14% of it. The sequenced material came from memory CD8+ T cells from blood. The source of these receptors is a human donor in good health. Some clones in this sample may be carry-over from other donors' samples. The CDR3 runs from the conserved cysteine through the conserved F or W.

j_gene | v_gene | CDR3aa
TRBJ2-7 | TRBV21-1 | CASSKEVDGVEQYF
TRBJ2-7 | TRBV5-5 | CASSEGQGAYEQYF
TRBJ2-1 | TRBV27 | CASSNSGTVFYEQFF
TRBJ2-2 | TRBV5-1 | CASSGTGLNTGELFF
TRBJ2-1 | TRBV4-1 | CASSPWVTSGPYNEQFF
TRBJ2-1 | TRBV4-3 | CARSQIGTDNEQFF
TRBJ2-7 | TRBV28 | CASSEGGIEQYF
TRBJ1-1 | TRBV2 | CASSERGPSLGQAFF
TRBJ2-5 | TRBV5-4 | CASSPDSQETQYF
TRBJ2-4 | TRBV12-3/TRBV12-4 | CASSPGGLRDIQYF
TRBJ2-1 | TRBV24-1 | CATSDGDSNEQFF